This TCR beta chain was profiled in a study of beta chain features in type 1 diabetes. Study-level points and caveats: TCRB CDR3s from Type 1 diabetes patients were moderately but significantly shorter in all four CD4+ subsets. VDJ junctions from type 1 diabetes patients carried fewer insertions and larger deletions. Healthy donors had naive, central memory and Treg TCRB repertoires that appeared less similar than those seen among patients.

As to this clone: What it binds is unknown.

Expressed TCRB transcripts were sequenced after all isolated RNA was converted to cDNA. Regulatory, naive and central memory T cell samples averaged around 3.6 million reads. Repertoires were generated with immunoSEQ multiplex PCR, while TCRdb's copy carries only in-frame clones and drops some. This table has about 640,000 clones, roughly 12% appearing once. The V end was cut by 0 bases, the J end by 7 bases, with 3 bases between. The CDR3 totals 11 residues. CDR1 SGHAT and CDR2 FQNNGV come from the germline V gene. Sequencing was carried out using naive CD4+ T cells from blood. This receptor was identified in a man aged 25-45 years with type 1 diabetes. The chain employs TRBV11-2 and TRBJ1-2; no clear D. The CDR3 region has the DNA TGTGCCAGCAGCTTAGAAGGTGGCTACACCTTC. This encodes CASSLEGGYTF.